Presented here are 10 T cell receptor beta chains from one specimen sequenced in a study of T cells after yellow fever vaccination. TCRdb re-called the 5' RACE reads through MiXCR, storing one row per CDR3 protein. The table includes 200,000 to 250,000 distinct CDR3 sequences, 6.9% detected once. The sample here was CD4+ T cells sorted from PBMCs, taken 15 days after the yellow fever booster vaccination. Receptor source: a man aged 25-40 years who received the YFV17D yellow fever vaccine.

This clonotype has ten or more counts. The chain carries TRBV5-1 and TRBJ2-7; no firm D call. The germline V gene encodes CDR1 SGHRS and CDR2 YFSETQ. The CDR3 covers 12 residues. With 3 bases removed from V and 5 bases from J, the gap between germline ends came to 9 bases. CDR3 sequence (DNA): TGCGCCAGCAGCTCCGGGCGCGACGAGCAGTACTTC. As protein: CASSSGRDEQYF.

This clonotype occurred a few times. V gene TRBV5-4 combines with J gene TRBJ1-4; D is perhaps TRBD1 (6 bases). With 2 bases removed from V and 7 bases from J, the gap between germline ends came to 15 bases. The CDR3 runs 15 residues. Looked up from germline, CDR1 is SGHNT and CDR2 is YYREEE (reference sequence). The CDR3 sequence is CASSLSTGYSEKLFF. DNA of the CDR3: TGTGCCAGCAGCTTATCCACAGGGTATTCTGAAAAACTGTTTTTT. Variable domain in full (rest from reference TRBV5-4 and TRBJ1-4): ETGVTQSPTHLIKTRGQQVTLRCSSQSGHNTVSWYQQALGQGPQFIFQYYREEENGRGNFPPRFSGLQFPNYSSELNVNALELDDSALYLCASSLSTGYSEKLFFGSGTQLSVL.

This clonotype was seen a few times. V and J are TRBV20-1 and TRBJ2-7; D remains unclear. CDR3 size: 16 residues. Germline V gene lookup returns CDR1 DFQATT and CDR2 SNEGSKA (reference sequence). V was trimmed by 5 bases and J by 3 bases, leaving 23 bases between them. The CDR3, as DNA: TGCAGTGCTGGTACTTTTGCCGCTTATCAGCTCTACGAGCAGTACTTC. This encodes CSAGTFAAYQLYEQYF.

This clonotype was detected many times. The CDR3 loop reads CASSDPSGSGTGELFF. CDR3 bases: TGTGCCAGCAGCGACCCTAGCGGGAGCGGGACCGGGGAGCTGTTTTTT. The chain employs TRBV6-1 and TRBJ2-2; 10 bases agree with TRBD2. Per germline, CDR1 MNHNS and CDR2 SASEGT. There are 16 residues in the CDR3. V was clipped by 6 bases and J by 5 bases; unmatched bases: 9.

This clonotype was counted a few times. The chain recombines TRBV19 with TRBJ2-2; D remains ambiguous. CDR1 LNHDA and CDR2 SQIVND come from the germline V gene (reference sequence). This CDR3 is 15 amino acids long. Trimming took 3 bases from V and 1 from J, leaving 9 bases between them. The CDR3 DNA sequence: TGTGCCAGTAGTATTACATTTGGGAACACCGGGGAGCTGTTTTTT. Its protein is CASSITFGNTGELFF.

At least ten counts were recorded for this clonotype. The rearrangement uses TRBV20-1 and TRBJ2-7; possible D gene TRBD2, 5 bases. V gave up 4 bases and J gave up 5 bases, with 12 bases separating them. CDR3 length: 12 amino acids. CDR1 and CDR2 (germline): DFQATT, SNEGSKA (reference sequence). The CDR3 loop is CSAISSIDEQYF. DNA for the CDR3: TGCAGTGCTATTTCTAGCATCGACGAGCAGTACTTC.

This clonotype was found many times. The chain links TRBV7-3 to TRBJ2-1; 8 positions match TRBD2. The CDR3 consists of 15 residues. From germline, CDR1 is SGHTA and CDR2 FQGTGA. Unmatched junction bases numbered 4, after V lost 2 bases and J lost 4 bases. CDR3 sequence reads: CASSLGSGKYNEQFF. The CDR3 DNA is TGTGCCAGCAGCTTAGGTAGCGGGAAGTACAATGAGCAGTTCTTC.

This clonotype showed up just a few times. This sequence joins TRBV20-1 and TRBJ2-7; 11 bases map to TRBD2. This CDR3 spans 15 amino acids. Germline loops: CDR1 DFQATT, CDR2 SNEGSKA (reference sequence). The V gene end was trimmed by 5 bases and the J gene end by 6 bases; junction bases not matched to a gene: 12. CDR3 residues: CSAPDTSGRPSEQYF. In DNA form, the CDR3 reads TGCAGTGCTCCGGATACTAGCGGGAGACCGTCCGAGCAGTACTTC.

This chain uses TRBV7-2 with TRBJ2-5; D is ambiguous. Germline V gene lookup returns CDR1 SGHTA and CDR2 FQGNSA. V was clipped by 3 bases and J by 5 bases, with 10 bases between them. This CDR3 has 13 amino acids. CDR3 loop: CASSFSTGETQYF. The CDR3 DNA follows: TGTGCCAGCAGCTTTTCGACTGGGGAGACCCAGTACTTC. Full variable domain (rest looked up from reference TRBV7-2 and TRBJ2-5): GAGVSQSPSNKVTEKGKDVELRCDPISGHTALYWYRQSLGQGLEFLIYFQGNSAPDKSGLPSDRFSAERTGGSVSTLTIQRTQQEDSAVYLCASSFSTGETQYFGPGTRLLVL.

The genes are TRBV6-5 and TRBJ2-7; 11 nucleotides agree with TRBD1. The germline V gene encodes CDR1 MNHEY and CDR2 SVGAGI. The trim removed 1 base at V and 2 bases at J, leaving 7 bases unmatched. The CDR3 has 17 amino acids. This CDR3 is CASSYLGTGGLTYEQYF. CDR3 sequence (DNA): TGTGCCAGCAGTTACTTAGGGACAGGGGGGCTGACCTACGAGCAGTACTTC.